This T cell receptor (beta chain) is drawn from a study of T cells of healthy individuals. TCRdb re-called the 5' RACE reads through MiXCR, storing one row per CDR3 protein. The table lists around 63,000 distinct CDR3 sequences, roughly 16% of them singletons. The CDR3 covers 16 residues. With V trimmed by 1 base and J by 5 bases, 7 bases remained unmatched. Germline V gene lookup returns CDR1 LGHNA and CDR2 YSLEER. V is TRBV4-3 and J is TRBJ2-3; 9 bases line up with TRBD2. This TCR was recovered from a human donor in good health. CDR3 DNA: TGCGCCAGCAGCCAAGGCTTTAGCGGGAGTCGAGATACGCAGTATTTT. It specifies CASSQGFSGSRDTQYF.